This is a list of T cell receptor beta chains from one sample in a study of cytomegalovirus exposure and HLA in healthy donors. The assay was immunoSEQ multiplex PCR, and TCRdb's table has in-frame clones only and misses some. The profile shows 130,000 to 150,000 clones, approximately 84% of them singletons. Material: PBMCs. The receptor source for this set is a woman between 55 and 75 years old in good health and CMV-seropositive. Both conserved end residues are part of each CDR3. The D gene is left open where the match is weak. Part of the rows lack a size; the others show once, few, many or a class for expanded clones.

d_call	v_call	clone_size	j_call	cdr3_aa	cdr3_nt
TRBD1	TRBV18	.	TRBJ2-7	CASSPGTGAHEQYF	TGTGCCAGCTCACCTGGGACAGGGGCCCACGAGCAGTACTTC
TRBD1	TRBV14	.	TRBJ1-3	CASSQTGTGGNTIYF	TGTGCCAGCAGCCAGACCGGGACAGGTGGAAACACCATATATTTT
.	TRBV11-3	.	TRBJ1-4	CASSLGSGGGSQEKLFF	TGTGCCAGCAGCTTAGGCTCCGGGGGGGGGTCGCAAGAAAAACTGTTTTTT
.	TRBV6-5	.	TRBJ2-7	CASSYGTPSSYEQYF	TGTGCCAGCAGTTACGGGACTCCGAGCTCCTACGAGCAGTACTTC
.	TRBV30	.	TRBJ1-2	CAWRRDYGYTF	TGTGCCTGGAGGAGAGACTATGGCTACACCTTC
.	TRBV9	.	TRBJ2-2	CASSALDTGELFF	TGTGCCAGCAGTGCCCTAGACACCGGGGAGCTGTTTTTT
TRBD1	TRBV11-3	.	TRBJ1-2	CASSSTGDGYTF	TGTGCCAGCAGCTCCACAGGGGACGGCTACACCTTC
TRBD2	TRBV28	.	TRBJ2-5	CASSRGLAGGGQETQYF	TGTGCCAGCAGTCGCGGACTAGCGGGAGGGGGTCAAGAGACCCAGTACTTC
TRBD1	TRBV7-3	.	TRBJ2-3	CASSPGGALTDTQYF	TGTGCCAGCAGCCCAGGGGGAGCCCTCACAGATACGCAGTATTTT
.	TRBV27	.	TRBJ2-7	CASSRTAMSSYEQYF	TGTGCCAGCAGTCGGACAGCCATGAGCTCCTACGAGCAGTACTTC
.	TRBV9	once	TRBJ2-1	CASSPSGVNEQFF	TGTGCCAGCAGCCCGTCCGGAGTTAATGAGCAGTTCTTC
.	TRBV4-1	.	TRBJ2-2	CASSQVGGRGELFF	TGCGCCAGCAGCCAAGTGGGAGGCCGCGGGGAGCTGTTTTTT
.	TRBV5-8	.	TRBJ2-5	CASSLGNRVGETQYF	TGTGCCAGCAGCTTGGGCAATCGGGTTGGAGAGACCCAGTACTTC
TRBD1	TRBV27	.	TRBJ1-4	CASSLSQGANEKLFF	TGTGCCAGCAGTTTATCTCAGGGGGCGAATGAAAAACTGTTTTTT
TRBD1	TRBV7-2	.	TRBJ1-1	CASSPRDRGLMNTEAFF	TGTGCCAGCAGCCCCCGGGACAGGGGCCTCATGAACACTGAAGCTTTCTTT
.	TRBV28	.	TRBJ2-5	CASKKGRAYQETQYF	TGTGCCAGCAAGAAGGGCAGGGCGTACCAAGAGACCCAGTACTTC
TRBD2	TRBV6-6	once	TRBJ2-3	CASRPLAGQTDTQYF	TGTGCCAGCAGGCCACTAGCGGGCCAGACAGATACGCAGTATTTT
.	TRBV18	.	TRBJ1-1	CASSPGPGVNTEAFF	TGTGCCAGCTCACCCGGCCCAGGGGTGAACACTGAAGCTTTCTTT
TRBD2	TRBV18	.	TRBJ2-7	CASSSGVRGVLYEQYF	TGTGCCAGCTCATCGGGGGTCCGGGGGGTATTATACGAGCAGTACTTC
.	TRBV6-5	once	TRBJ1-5	CASSLQGSDNQPQHF	TGTGCCAGCAGTCTCCAGGGTAGTGACAATCAGCCCCAGCATTTT
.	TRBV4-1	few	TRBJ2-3	CASSPPGRDTQYF	TGCGCCAGCAGCCCCCCAGGGCGGGATACGCAGTATTTT
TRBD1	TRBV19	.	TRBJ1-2	CASSTGTGADGYTF	TGTGCCAGTAGCACCGGGACAGGGGCCGATGGCTACACCTTC
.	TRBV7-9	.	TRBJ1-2	CASSFGDGANYGYTF	TGTGCCAGCAGCTTCGGTGACGGAGCTAACTATGGCTACACCTTC
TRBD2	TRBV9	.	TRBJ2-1	CASSVAASGLYNEQFF	TGTGCCAGCAGCGTAGCGGCTAGCGGGCTCTACAATGAGCAGTTCTTC
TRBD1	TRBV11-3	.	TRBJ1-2	CASRGQGAGGYTF	TGTGCCAGCAGAGGACAGGGGGCGGGTGGCTACACCTTC
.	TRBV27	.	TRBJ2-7	CASSLGGQGAYEQYF	TGTGCCAGCAGTTTGGGGGGGCAGGGTGCCTACGAGCAGTACTTC
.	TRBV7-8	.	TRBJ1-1	CASSLIMGRATEAFF	TGTGCCAGCAGCTTAATCATGGGCAGGGCTACTGAAGCTTTCTTT
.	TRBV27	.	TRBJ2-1	CASSLGTAYNEQFF	TGTGCCAGCAGTTTAGGGACTGCCTACAATGAGCAGTTCTTC
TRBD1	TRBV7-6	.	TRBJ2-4	CASSLRDRGVGGAKNIQYF	TGTGCCAGCAGCTTGCGGGACAGGGGAGTGGGTGGTGCCAAAAACATTCAGTACTTC
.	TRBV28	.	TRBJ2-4	CASSLFTGFKNIQYF	TGTGCCAGCAGTTTATTCACAGGTTTCAAAAACATTCAGTACTTC
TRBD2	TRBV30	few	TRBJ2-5	CAWGSGSGWETQYF	TGTGCCTGGGGCAGCGGGAGCGGGTGGGAGACCCAGTACTTC
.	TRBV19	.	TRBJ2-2	CASKSVSGELFF	TGTGCCAGTAAAAGCGTATCTGGGGAGCTGTTTTTT
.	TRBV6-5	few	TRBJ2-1	CASSYSWTGAGEQFF	TGTGCCAGCAGTTACTCCTGGACAGGAGCGGGTGAGCAGTTCTTC
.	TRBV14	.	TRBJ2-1	CASSQTLREEQFF	TGTGCCAGCAGCCAGACTCTGAGGGAGGAGCAGTTCTTC
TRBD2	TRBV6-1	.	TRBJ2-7	CASTGLSYEQYF	TGTGCCAGCACGGGACTAAGCTACGAGCAGTACTTC
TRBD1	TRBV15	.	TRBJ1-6	CATSTGQGLDSPLHF	TGTGCCACCAGCACCGGACAGGGTCTGGATTCACCCCTCCACTTT
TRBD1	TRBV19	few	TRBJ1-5	CASSIADRGLQPQHF	TGTGCCAGTAGTATAGCTGACAGGGGGCTTCAGCCCCAGCATTTT
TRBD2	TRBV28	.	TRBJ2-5	CALTSGNQETQYF	TGTGCCCTGACTAGCGGGAACCAAGAGACCCAGTACTTC
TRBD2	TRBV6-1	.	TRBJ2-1	CASKGPAAAGGEQFF	TGTGCCAGCAAAGGCCCGGCGGCGGCGGGAGGTGAGCAGTTCTTC
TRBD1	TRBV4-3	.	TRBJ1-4	CASSQSWRTGLNEKLFF	TGCGCCAGCAGCCAAAGTTGGAGGACAGGTCTTAATGAAAAACTGTTTTTT
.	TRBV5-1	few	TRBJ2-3	CASGRAMGTDTQYF	TGCGCCAGCGGGCGGGCGATGGGCACAGATACGCAGTATTTT
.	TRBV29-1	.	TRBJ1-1	CSALRGRATEAFF	TGCAGCGCATTAAGGGGCAGGGCCACTGAAGCTTTCTTT
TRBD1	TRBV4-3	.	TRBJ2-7	CASSQAFGTASYEQYF	TGCGCCAGCAGCCAAGCCTTCGGGACAGCTTCCTACGAGCAGTACTTC
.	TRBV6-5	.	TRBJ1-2	CASSRSGGDGYTF	TGTGCCAGCAGTAGAAGCGGAGGGGATGGCTACACCTTC
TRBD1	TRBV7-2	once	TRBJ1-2	CASSLASIQGAHTF	TGTGCCAGCAGCTTAGCGTCAATACAGGGGGCCCACACCTTC
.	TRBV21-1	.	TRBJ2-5	CASSKGTANDVTQYF	TGTGCCAGCAGCAAAGGGACAGCTAACGACGTGACCCAGTACTTC
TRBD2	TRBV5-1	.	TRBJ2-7	CASSLAALAGGSSYEQYF	TGCGCCAGCAGCTTGGCCGCATTAGCGGGAGGGAGCTCCTACGAGCAGTACTTC
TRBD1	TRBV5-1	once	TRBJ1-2	CASSWGQGARGYTF	TGCGCCAGCAGCTGGGGACAGGGGGCGCGAGGCTACACCTTC
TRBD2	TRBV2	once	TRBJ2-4	CASSPREAAKNIQYF	TGTGCCAGCAGTCCGCGGGAGGCGGCCAAAAACATTCAGTACTTC
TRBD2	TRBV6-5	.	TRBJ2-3	CASTPGASGRDTQYF	TGTGCCAGCACCCCAGGGGCTAGCGGGAGAGATACGCAGTATTTT
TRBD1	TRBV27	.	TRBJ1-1	CASKDRGYTEAFF	TGTGCCAGTAAAGACAGGGGTTACACTGAAGCTTTCTTT
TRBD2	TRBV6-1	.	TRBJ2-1	CATTLTSGNHNEQFF	TGTGCCACTACGTTGACTAGCGGGAACCACAATGAGCAGTTCTTC
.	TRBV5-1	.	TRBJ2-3	CASSLGGPRTDTQYF	TGCGCCAGCAGCTTGGGAGGGCCGAGAACAGATACGCAGTATTTT
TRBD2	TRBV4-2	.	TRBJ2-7	CASSQGLAGVAEQYF	TGTGCCAGCAGCCAAGGTCTAGCGGGGGTTGCGGAGCAGTACTTC
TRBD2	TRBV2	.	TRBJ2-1	CASSATSGRNEQFF	TGTGCCAGCAGTGCGACTAGCGGGAGAAATGAGCAGTTCTTC
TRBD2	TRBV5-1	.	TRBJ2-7	CASSSGTSGTPGYEQYF	TGCGCCAGCAGCTCCGGGACTAGCGGGACGCCAGGTTACGAGCAGTACTTC
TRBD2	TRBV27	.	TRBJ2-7	CASSRRGLAGGPVYEQYF	TGTGCCAGCAGTCGGCGGGGACTAGCGGGAGGGCCTGTATACGAGCAGTACTTC
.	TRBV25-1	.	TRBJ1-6	CASSSRLGADNSPLHF	TGTGCCAGCAGTTCCCGCTTAGGAGCTGATAATTCACCCCTCCACTTT